The 10 T cell receptor beta chains presented below share a single source sample, sequenced in a study of T cell responses to AZD1222 COVID-19 vaccine. The data were produced by immunoSEQ multiplex PCR, yet TCRdb's version contains in-frame clones alone and is incomplete. The sample holds fewer than 120,000 clones; 87% are singletons and the top ten take 3.2%. The material was peripheral blood, obtained on day 0 of AZD1222 vaccination. The source of these receptors is an adult in good health.

The genes are TRBV2 and TRBJ1-5; 8 nucleotides align to TRBD1. The trim removed 4 bases at V and 5 bases at J, leaving 1 base unmatched. The CDR3 length is 13 residues. CDR1 is SNHLY and CDR2 is FYNNEI in the germline V gene. The CDR3 sequence: CASSGQGYQPQHF. The CDR3 nucleotides are TGTGCCAGCAGTGGACAGGGGTATCAGCCCCAGCATTTT.

This clone was counted once. The chain has TRBV19 and TRBJ1-2; 7 bases are shared with TRBD1. Germline CDR1 is LNHDA and CDR2 is SQIVND (reference sequence). The CDR3 loop spans 15 amino acids. Germline trimming cut 6 bases from V and 2 bases from J; bases unmatched to any gene: 9. CDR3 sequence: CASSPRSGQNYGYTF. CDR3 nucleotide sequence: TGTGCCAGTAGCCCAAGGTCGGGACAGAACTATGGCTACACCTTC.

CDR3 region: CASSGRQGPYEQYF. CDR3 DNA sequence: TGTGCCAGCAGTGGCCGACAGGGACCCTACGAGCAGTACTTC. The chain couples TRBV25-1 to TRBJ2-7; 7 bases are a match to TRBD1. Germline values: CDR1 MGHDK, CDR2 SYGVNS. The CDR3 has 14 residues. V lost 4 bases to trimming and J lost 2 bases; unmatched junction nucleotides: 5.

This clone appeared a single time. The chain carries TRBV2 and TRBJ1-2; 9 nucleotides line up with TRBD1. V lost 7 bases, J lost 4 bases, and 16 bases stayed unmatched. The CDR3 is made up of 17 amino acids. Per germline, CDR1 SNHLY and CDR2 FYNNEI. CDR3 in amino acids: CASKSPGQGLWGYGYTF. CDR3 in DNA: TGTGCCAGCAAGTCACCGGGACAGGGCCTCTGGGGCTATGGCTACACCTTC.

V and J are TRBV6-1 and TRBJ1-2; no clear D gene. This CDR3 spans 19 amino acids. The germline CDR1 and CDR2 sequences are MNHNS and SASEGT. The germline V and J ends were trimmed by 2 bases and 1 base, with 23 bases remaining between them. Here the CDR3 reads CASSELWYNTSSFNYGYTF. CDR3 nucleotides: TGTGCCAGCAGTGAATTGTGGTATAACACCTCCAGTTTTAACTATGGCTACACCTTC.

The J gene is TRBJ2-7, the V gene TRBV18; D may be TRBD1 (6 bases). This CDR3 has 14 residues. Trimming left V 4 bases short and J 6 bases short, with 16 bases between. The germline V gene encodes CDR1 KGHSH and CDR2 LQKENI. CDR3: CASSLEQGWSEQYF. The CDR3 coding sequence is TGTGCCAGCTCACTCGAACAGGGTTGGAGCGAGCAGTACTTC.

This rearrangement joins TRBV11-2 to TRBJ2-7; possibly TRBD2 for D (6 bases). The CDR3 runs to 16 residues. V was shortened by 2 bases and J by 2 bases, with 16 bases between the two germline ends. CDR1 is SGHAT, CDR2 FQNNGV, per germline. The CDR3 DNA is TGTGCCAGCAGCTTATCTTCCGGCGGGGCCCCCTACGAGCAGTACTTC. Its protein is CASSLSSGGAPYEQYF.

The J gene is TRBJ1-1, the V gene TRBV11-2; TRBD1 matches 12 bases. With 4 bases clipped from V and 4 bases from J, the junction kept 4 bases outside the gene matches. Germline CDR1 SGHAT, CDR2 FQNNGV. The CDR3 is 15 residues long. The CDR3 sequence is CASSSGTGGFTEAFF. CDR3 sequence (DNA): TGTGCCAGCAGCTCCGGGACAGGGGGCTTCACTGAAGCTTTCTTT.

A remark on this clone: At the DNA level, this CDR3 is encoded by other sequences in the same sample as well. This chain links TRBV4-3 with TRBJ2-1; 10 positions match TRBD1. The CDR3 runs 16 residues. CDR1 and CDR2 (germline): LGHNA, YSLEER. Germline trimming cut 0 bases from V and 2 bases from J; bases unmatched to any gene: 1. The CDR3 nucleotides read TGCGCCAGCAGCCAAGATGGACAGGGGGCCTACAATGAGCAGTTCTTC. Its protein is CASSQDGQGAYNEQFF.

The V call is TRBV5-5, the J call TRBJ2-7, with D tentatively TRBD1 (6 bases). V shed 4 bases and J shed 0 bases, with 14 bases lying between them. From germline, CDR1 is SGHKS and CDR2 YYEKEE (reference sequence). The CDR3 covers 15 residues. The CDR3 here is CASSRQAESSYEQYF. Here the CDR3 DNA reads TGTGCCAGCAGCCGACAGGCAGAGAGCTCCTACGAGCAGTACTTC.